These 25 T cell receptor beta chains were all obtained from the same sample, sequenced in a study of circulating and synovial CD4+ cells in juvenile arthritis. Profiled with immunoSEQ multiplex PCR; TCRdb holds only in-frame clones, not every one. Of under 35,000 clones listed, around 93% were seen once; the top ten hold around 2.8%. The sequenced sample consisted of CD4+ T cells from blood. These receptors originate from a human donor with juvenile idiopathic arthritis.

This clone was detected a few times. The rearrangement links TRBV9 to TRBJ2-3; 7 nucleotides agree with TRBD2. Per germline, CDR1 SGDLS and CDR2 YYNGEE. The length of the CDR3 is 15 residues. Losses at the gene ends were 0 bases for V and 4 bases for J; bases not matched to a gene: 5. Here the CDR3 reads CASSVAGGSADTQYF. CDR3 coding DNA: TGTGCCAGCAGCGTAGCGGGGGGATCAGCAGATACGCAGTATTTT. Drawing the rest from reference TRBV9 and TRBJ2-3, the complete variable domain is DSGVTQTPKHLITATGQRVTLRCSPRSGDLSVYWYQQSLDQGLQFLIQYYNGEERAKGNILERFSAQQFPDLHSELNLSSLELGDSALYFCASSVAGGSADTQYFGPGTRLTVL.

This sequence joins TRBV27 and TRBJ1-2; tentative D call: TRBD1 (6 bases). The CDR3 spans 13 residues. Between the trimmed V and J ends, which lost 8 bases and 3 bases, there was a span of 13 bases. The germline V gene has CDR1 MNHEY and CDR2 SMNVEV (reference sequence). CDR3 region: CASARRQDYGYTF. The DNA for the CDR3 is TGTGCCAGCGCCAGAAGACAGGACTATGGCTACACCTTC.

This chain joins TRBV5-4 and TRBJ2-7, with 8 bases matching TRBD1. The CDR3 covers 15 residues. Losses at the gene ends were 6 bases for V and 4 bases for J; bases not matched to a gene: 12. Germline assignment: CDR1 SGHNT and CDR2 YYREEE (reference sequence). The CDR3 nucleotides read TGTGCCAGCAACTTCCAGGGCAGGGGGCAATACGAGCAGTACTTC. It translates to CASNFQGRGQYEQYF.

This clone was seen once. V gene TRBV14 combines with J gene TRBJ1-3; D is unresolved. CDR3 length: 17 amino acids. V was shortened by 5 bases and J by 2 bases, with 19 bases between the two germline ends. CDR1 SGHDN and CDR2 FVKESK come from the germline V gene. CDR3 in amino acids: CASSTLRRGFAGNTIYF. The CDR3 bases are TGTGCCAGCAGCACCTTGAGACGCGGGTTTGCTGGAAACACCATATATTTT.

This clone was counted once. The chain recombines TRBV7-8 with TRBJ1-2; 10 bases agree with TRBD1. The V and J ends lost 3 bases and 5 bases, in that order; junction bases with no gene match: 6. CDR1 is SGHVS and CDR2 is FQNEAQ in the germline V gene. The CDR3 sequence is 15 residues long. This CDR3 reads CASSFQGQGWYGYTF. The CDR3 DNA is TGTGCCAGCAGCTTCCAGGGACAGGGGTGGTATGGCTACACCTTC.

The chain carries TRBV19 and TRBJ2-3, with a tentative D call TRBD2 (6 bases). The CDR3 runs 16 residues. Germline assignment: CDR1 LNHDA and CDR2 SQIVND (reference sequence). Trimming stripped 5 bases from V and 2 bases from J, with 17 bases between. In nucleotides, the CDR3 is TGTGCCAGTAGTCACGGGGGTCGTGTGGTCACAGATACGCAGTATTTT. Amino acids: CASSHGGRVVTDTQYF.

The V call is TRBV27, the J call TRBJ2-1; D unresolved. Trimming took 5 bases from V and 10 from J, leaving 12 bases between them. The CDR3 is 12 residues long. Germline CDR1 is MNHEY and CDR2 is SMNVEV (reference sequence). This CDR3 reads CASSETAREQFF. In nucleotides, the CDR3 is TGTGCCAGCAGTGAAACAGCCAGGGAGCAGTTCTTC.

The V gene is TRBV28, the J gene TRBJ1-3, with unresolved D. The CDR3 is 15 amino acids. Germline V CDR1 and CDR2: MDHEN, SYDVKM. Trimming took off 6 bases at V and 5 bases at J, with 17 bases between the two ends. In nucleotides, the CDR3 is TGTGCCAGCAGAACCCAGGCCCACCGGAGAAACACCATATATTTT. Residues: CASRTQAHRRNTIYF.

The chain uses TRBV4-1 and TRBJ2-3, with D hard to call. The CDR3 totals 14 residues. V shed 0 bases and J shed 3 bases, with 7 bases lying between them. Germline V gives CDR1 MGHRA, CDR2 YSYEKL. The CDR3 coding sequence is TGCGCCAGCAGCCAAGATCAGTCGACAGATACGCAGTATTTT. Translation gives CASSQDQSTDTQYF.

This chain uses TRBV9 with TRBJ1-1; D perhaps matches TRBD1 (5 bases). The ends were cut back, 2 bases at V and 5 bases at J, with 19 bases in the middle. Germline values: CDR1 SGDLS, CDR2 YYNGEE. The CDR3 covers 16 residues. Written as DNA, the CDR3 is TGTGCCAGCAGCGTGCAAGAGACAGACTTTGGGACTGAAGCTTTCTTT. It codes for CASSVQETDFGTEAFF.

This chain connects TRBV11-2 to TRBJ2-1, with 13 nucleotides matching TRBD2. This CDR3 has 15 residues. After removal of 5 bases from V and 12 bases from J, the junction contained 10 bases not matched to a gene. Germline V lookup: CDR1 SGHAT, CDR2 FQNNGV. This CDR3 reads CASSPPGLAGSGQFF. The CDR3 DNA sequence: TGTGCCAGCAGCCCGCCGGGACTAGCGGGATCTGGGCAGTTCTTC.

The chain carries TRBV27 and TRBJ1-1; TRBD1 agrees at 8 bases. After removal of 5 bases from V and 3 bases from J, the junction contained 8 bases not matched to a gene. Germline V gene sequence: CDR1 MNHEY, CDR2 SMNVEV (reference sequence). This CDR3 is built from 15 residues. CDR3 amino acids: CASSPRTGTHTEAFF. CDR3 bases: TGTGCCAGCAGTCCACGGACAGGGACTCACACTGAAGCTTTCTTT.

The chain recombines TRBV5-1 with TRBJ2-7, with D uncertain. V was clipped by 1 base and J by 3 bases, with 8 bases between them. This CDR3 region has 13 residues. Germline-derived CDR1 and CDR2 are SGHRS and YFSETQ. Here the CDR3 reads CASSLQEYYEQYF. The CDR3 DNA is TGCGCCAGCAGCTTGCAGGAATACTACGAGCAGTACTTC.

This clone has a single count. V gene TRBV19 combines with J gene TRBJ2-1, with TRBD2 matching over 10 bases. V gave up 5 bases and J gave up 2 bases; unmatched junction bases: 3. The CDR3 consists of 15 residues. CDR1 is LNHDA and CDR2 is SQIVND in the germline V gene (reference sequence). This chain's CDR3 is CASSPTSGAYNEQFF. The CDR3, as DNA: TGTGCCAGTAGTCCTACTAGCGGGGCCTACAATGAGCAGTTCTTC.

The chain joins TRBV25-1 to TRBJ2-4; 7 nucleotides line up with TRBD1. J was trimmed by 2 bases and V by 4 bases; bases with no gene match: 8. Looked up from germline, CDR1 is MGHDK and CDR2 is SYGVNS. The CDR3 extends over 16 amino acids. CDR3 coding DNA: TGTGCCAGCAGTGGCAAGACAGGGTTAACCAAAAACATTCAGTACTTC. Amino acids: CASSGKTGLTKNIQYF.

The sample holds one count of this clone. V gene TRBV21-1 combines with J gene TRBJ2-2; TRBD2, the table's D call, was not compared with the DNA. TRBV21-1 is an annotated pseudogene. This CDR3 comprises 18 residues. The CDR3 is CASRMKALLLGNTGELFF. CDR3 DNA: TGTGCCAGCAGAATGAAGGCGTTACTGCTAGGAAACACCGGGGAGCTGTTTTTT.

This chain joins TRBV5-5 and TRBJ1-5; no clear D. The CDR3 sequence is 18 residues long. Germline CDR1 SGHKS, CDR2 YYEKEE (reference sequence). Trimming stripped 0 bases from V and 2 bases from J, with 18 bases between. The CDR3 is CASSLVVAGGPGNQPQHF. The CDR3 nucleotides read TGTGCCAGCAGCTTGGTCGTAGCGGGAGGGCCGGGCAATCAGCCCCAGCATTTT.

This chain links TRBV6-1 with TRBJ1-5; 7 bases match TRBD1. This CDR3 is built from 14 residues. Germline assignment: CDR1 MNHNS and CDR2 SASEGT. The V segment lost 7 bases and the J segment 8 bases; nucleotides outside the gene matches: 11. DNA for the CDR3: TGTGCCAGCATTCAACAGGGGAGAAAAGAGCCCCAGCATTTT. Protein: CASIQQGRKEPQHF.

The chain combines TRBV5-6 with TRBJ2-3, with a possible D match to TRBD2 (6 bases). Germline values: CDR1 SGHDT, CDR2 YYEEEE. Trimming cost V 4 bases and J 6 bases, with 12 bases left between them. The CDR3 runs 13 residues. Here the CDR3 reads CASSRAGADTQYF. Written as DNA, the CDR3 is TGTGCCAGCAGCCGAGCGGGCGCGGATACGCAGTATTTT.

The J gene is TRBJ2-5, the V gene TRBV11-2, with 10 bases that match TRBD2. The J call could be wrong; TRBJ2-7 is a better fit for the DNA end. The CDR3 runs to 13 residues. The germline V gene has CDR1 SGHAT and CDR2 FQNNGV. CDR3 nucleotide sequence: TGTGCCAGCAGCGCCTGGACTAGCGGCGAGCAGTACTTC. This encodes CASSAWTSGEQYF.

The chain recombines TRBV2 with TRBJ1-5; D possibly corresponds to TRBD1 (6 bases). Trimming stripped 7 bases from V and 5 bases from J, with 24 bases between. CDR1 is SNHLY and CDR2 is FYNNEI in the germline V gene. The CDR3 has 17 amino acids. In DNA form, the CDR3 reads TGTGCCAGCACGTCTGGACTCAGGGGCACTTATTATCAGCCCCAGCATTTT. This encodes CASTSGLRGTYYQPQHF. Filled out from reference TRBV2 and TRBJ1-5, the complete variable domain reads EPEVTQTPSHQVTQMGQEVILRCVPISNHLYFYWYRQILGQKVEFLVSFYNNEISEKSEIFDDQFSVERPDGSNFTLKIRSTKLEDSAMYFCASTSGLRGTYYQPQHFGDGTRLSIL.

The V gene is TRBV6-5, the J gene TRBJ2-7; 7 nucleotides line up with TRBD2. The germline V gene has CDR1 MNHEY and CDR2 SVGAGI. The V segment lost 5 bases and the J segment 7 bases; nucleotides outside the gene matches: 11. This CDR3 has 14 residues. CDR3 DNA sequence: TGTGCCAGCAGTGAAGGGGCGGGAGTACGGGAGCAGTACTTC. Translating it yields CASSEGAGVREQYF.

The chain employs TRBV27 and TRBJ1-3; D gene unclear. This CDR3 region has 13 residues. The V gene lost 6 bases and the J gene lost 0 bases, with 6 bases spanning the gap. Germline V gives CDR1 MNHEY, CDR2 SMNVEV (reference sequence). CDR3 loop: CASRASSGNTIYF. In DNA form, the CDR3 reads TGTGCCAGCAGAGCTAGCTCTGGAAACACCATATATTTT.

The chain uses TRBV7-6 and TRBJ1-3; TRBD1 matches at 8 bases. Germline trimming cut 1 base from V and 2 bases from J; bases unmatched to any gene: 4. The CDR3 length is 16 residues. Germline V gene data show CDR1 as SGHVS and CDR2 as FNYEAQ. Here the CDR3 DNA reads TGTGCCAGCAGCTTAGGGACAGGGCCCCCTGGAAACACCATATATTTT. Translating it yields CASSLGTGPPGNTIYF. The entire variable domain, with the rest obtained from reference TRBV7-6 and TRBJ1-3, is as follows: GAGVSQSPRYKVTKRGQDVALRCDPISGHVSLYWYRQALGQGPEFLTYFNYEAQQDKSGLPNDRFSAERPEGSISTLTIQRTEQRDSAMYRCASSLGTGPPGNTIYFGEGSWLTVV.

This rearrangement joins TRBV27 to TRBJ1-5; D is uncertain. Germline values: CDR1 MNHEY, CDR2 SMNVEV (reference sequence). The V gene lost 7 bases and the J gene lost 7 bases, with 11 bases spanning the gap. The length of the CDR3 is 12 residues. The CDR3 DNA reads TGTGCCAGCAACCCCCCGGGGCAGCCCCAGCATTTT. Translating gives CASNPPGQPQHF.